One and the same sample provided the 27 T cell receptor beta chains below, sequenced in a study of response to subunit inactivated influenza vaccine. MiXCR, run by TCRdb on the RT-PCR reads, gives a single entry per CDR3 protein. The sample contains over 450,000 distinct CDR3 sequences, around 13% of which appear only once. The sequencing used PBMCs from blood, collected roughly 45 days after vaccination. The receptors stem from a man aged 50 or older who received an inactivated influenza vaccine.

This clonotype was counted between two and nine times. This sequence joins TRBV7-2 and TRBJ1-6; D is possibly TRBD1 (5 bases). V lost 4 bases and J lost 6, with 10 bases in between. Germline V lookup: CDR1 SGHTA, CDR2 FQGNSA. This CDR3 has 14 amino acids. CDR3 protein: CASSSTAANSPLHF. Written as DNA, the CDR3 is TGTGCCAGCAGCTCGACAGCAGCTAATTCACCCCTCCACTTT.

Many counts were recorded for this clonotype. The rearrangement uses TRBV15 and TRBJ2-3; D gene uncertain. Trimming stripped 0 bases from V and 5 bases from J, with 6 bases between. The CDR3 is made up of 13 amino acids. CDR1 LNHNV and CDR2 YYDKDF come from the germline V gene (reference sequence). The chain's CDR3 is CATSRDWGDTQYF. CDR3 coding DNA: TGTGCCACCAGCAGAGATTGGGGAGATACGCAGTATTTT.

This clonotype was counted a few times. The chain links TRBV2 to TRBJ2-5; D is perhaps TRBD1 (6 bases). Germline CDR1 reads SNHLY; CDR2 reads FYNNEI. The CDR3 contains 13 residues. Deletions cut 6 bases from V and 4 bases from J, with 12 bases between. The CDR3 is CASRMTGLETQYF. CDR3 DNA: TGTGCCAGCAGGATGACAGGATTAGAGACCCAGTACTTC.

This chain joins TRBV6-1 and TRBJ2-3; the match to TRBD2 covers 11 bases. V trimming: 6 bases; J trimming: 2 bases; junction bases outside the gene matches: 10. The CDR3 covers 17 residues. Germline CDR1 is MNHNS and CDR2 is SASEGT. CDR3 region: CASSSPRLAGITDTQYF. CDR3 coding DNA: TGTGCCAGCAGCTCCCCCCGACTAGCGGGGATCACAGATACGCAGTATTTT.

CDR3 in amino acids: CASSVEPLAVQETQYF. CDR3 nucleotides: TGTGCCAGCAGCGTAGAACCCCTAGCGGTCCAAGAGACCCAGTACTTC. This sequence joins TRBV9 and TRBJ2-5, with 7 bases lining up with TRBD2. J lost 1 base, V lost 0 bases, and 6 bases had no gene match. Germline lookup yields CDR1 SGDLS and CDR2 YYNGEE. There are 16 residues in the CDR3. The entire variable domain, with the rest obtained from reference TRBV9 and TRBJ2-5, is as follows: DSGVTQTPKHLITATGQRVTLRCSPRSGDLSVYWYQQSLDQGLQFLIQYYNGEERAKGNILERFSAQQFPDLHSELNLSSLELGDSALYFCASSVEPLAVQETQYFGPGTRLLVL.

This clonotype showed up just a few times. The rearrangement uses TRBV11-2 and TRBJ2-1, with 11 bases that match TRBD2. Germline values: CDR1 SGHAT, CDR2 FQNNGV. CDR3 size: 18 residues. Trimming removed 5 bases from V and 0 bases from J; junction bases left unmatched: 9. Here the CDR3 reads CASSLRLAGPSSYNEQFF. The CDR3 DNA is TGTGCCAGCAGCCTCAGACTAGCGGGACCGAGCTCCTACAATGAGCAGTTCTTC.

This clonotype has ten or more counts. The V call is TRBV27, the J call TRBJ1-5; D remains unclear. Per the germline V gene, CDR1 is MNHEY and CDR2 is SMNVEV (reference sequence). Trimming took off 3 bases at V and 4 bases at J, with 13 bases between the two ends. The length of the CDR3 is 15 residues. DNA for the CDR3: TGTGCCAGCAGTTTCCCGGCCCGGGGAAATCAGCCCCAGCATTTT. This codes for CASSFPARGNQPQHF.

The V gene is TRBV19, the J gene TRBJ2-7; D not resolved. Trimming removed 6 bases at V and 2 bases at J, with 11 bases between. From germline, CDR1 is LNHDA and CDR2 SQIVND (reference sequence). CDR3 length equals 13 residues. The CDR3 DNA follows: TGTGCCAGTAGCATGGTGGGTACCTACGAGCAGTACTTC. Protein sequence: CASSMVGTYEQYF.

The sample holds many counts of this clonotype. The chain employs TRBV20-1 and TRBJ2-5, with D perhaps TRBD2 (6 bases). Looked up from germline, CDR1 is DFQATT and CDR2 is SNEGSKA (reference sequence). This CDR3 has 12 amino acids. Trimming pared 7 bases from V and 2 bases from J, leaving 11 bases between. CDR3 sequence: CSGRTTQETQYF. Here the CDR3 DNA reads TGCAGTGGGAGGACTACACAAGAGACCCAGTACTTC.

The rearrangement uses TRBV28 and TRBJ1-5; 9 bases align to TRBD1. Per germline, CDR1 MDHEN and CDR2 SYDVKM. This CDR3 contains 14 residues. V dropped 4 bases and J dropped 6; count of bases not matched to a gene: 4. The CDR3 protein is CASSSTGGLQPQHF. The CDR3 region has the DNA TGTGCCAGCAGTTCCACAGGGGGCCTTCAGCCCCAGCATTTT.

This clonotype turned up a few times. This chain links TRBV6-5 with TRBJ2-2; D not certain. V lost 3 bases to trimming and J lost 6 bases, with 14 bases between them. This CDR3 comprises 15 residues. CDR1 and CDR2 from the germline V gene are MNHEY and SVGAGI. The CDR3, as DNA: TGTGCCAGCAGTTATGGAGTATCGTTTCCCGGGGAGCTGTTTTTT. Its translation is CASSYGVSFPGELFF.

The chain uses TRBV10-3 and TRBJ2-7; 8 nucleotides agree with TRBD1. V dropped 0 bases and J dropped 1; count of bases not matched to a gene: 14. There are 19 residues in the CDR3. The germline V gene encodes CDR1 ENHRY and CDR2 SYGVKD. The CDR3 DNA reads TGTGCCATCAGTGAGTCGTCGGGTCAAGTACAGGGGGTTTCCTACGAGCAGTACTTC. It yields the protein CAISESSGQVQGVSYEQYF.

V is TRBV5-6 and J is TRBJ2-5, with D possibly matching TRBD2 (5 bases). The CDR3 covers 13 residues. The ends were cut back, 2 bases at V and 5 bases at J, with 10 bases in the middle. CDR1 and CDR2 (germline): SGHDT, YYEEEE. CDR3 amino acids: CASSFYSSETQYF. The CDR3 DNA reads as TGTGCCAGCAGCTTCTACTCTAGCGAGACCCAGTACTTC. Using reference TRBV5-6 and TRBJ2-5 for the parts outside the CDR3, the full variable domain is DAGVTQSPTHLIKTRGQQVTLRCSPKSGHDTVSWYQQALGQGPQFIFQYYEEEERQRGNFPDRFSGHQFPNYSSELNVNALLLGDSALYLCASSFYSSETQYFGPGTRLLVL.

The gene calls are TRBV3-1 and TRBJ2-5, with 8 bases aligning to TRBD2. The germline V gene encodes CDR1 LGHDT and CDR2 YNNKEL (reference sequence). V lost 1 base to trimming and J lost 1 base; unmatched junction nucleotides: 2. The CDR3 contains 15 residues. For the CDR3, the DNA is TGTGCCAGCAGCCAAGGGACTAGCCTCCAAGAGACCCAGTACTTC. It is translated as CASSQGTSLQETQYF.

This clonotype was seen a few times. The rearrangement uses TRBV27 and TRBJ2-5, with TRBD1 matching 9 bases. Germline loops: CDR1 MNHEY, CDR2 SMNVEV (reference sequence). Trimming took 4 bases from V and 4 from J; bases not matched to a gene: 7. The CDR3 is 15 amino acids. CDR3 DNA: TGTGCCAGCAGTTCACAGGGGGCGCGGGGAGAGACCCAGTACTTC. This encodes CASSSQGARGETQYF.

Concerning this clonotype itself: Sequence at one end of the junction differs from germline and may be a read error. The gene calls are TRBV20-1 and TRBJ2-1; 10 bases line up with TRBD1. The CDR3 is 16 residues long. CDR1 and CDR2 (germline): DFQATT, SNEGSKA (reference sequence). CDR3: CCARDGGTGDVVRQFF. DNA of the CDR3: TGCTGTGCTAGAGATGGAGGGACAGGGGATGTAGTCAGGCAGTTCTTC.

The chain uses TRBV4-3 and TRBJ1-4; D unclear. CDR3 length equals 16 residues. Looked up from germline, CDR1 is LGHNA and CDR2 is YSLEER. The V gene lost 0 bases and the J gene lost 4 bases, with 12 bases spanning the gap. The CDR3 is CASSQDFRLINEKLFF. The CDR3 DNA reads TGCGCCAGCAGCCAAGATTTTAGGCTGATTAATGAAAAACTGTTTTTT.

There are many counts of this clonotype. Here the CDR3 reads CASSLRRLAGGRVLNEQFF. The CDR3 DNA follows: TGCGCCAGCAGCTTGAGAAGACTAGCGGGAGGAAGGGTATTGAATGAGCAGTTCTTC. V usage is TRBV5-1 and J usage is TRBJ2-1; 13 bases fit TRBD2. The CDR3 runs to 19 residues. Germline V gene sequence: CDR1 SGHRS, CDR2 YFSETQ. With V trimmed by 1 base and J by 7 bases, 14 bases remained unmatched.

This clonotype has more than one count but fewer than ten. This rearrangement joins TRBV2 to TRBJ2-5, with D hard to call. This CDR3 has 13 residues. Per the germline V gene, CDR1 is SNHLY and CDR2 is FYNNEI. The germline V and J ends were trimmed by 7 bases and 1 base, with 10 bases remaining between them. The CDR3 loop is CASTPFSQETQYF. DNA of the CDR3: TGTGCCAGCACCCCTTTCAGCCAAGAGACCCAGTACTTC.

The table lists this clonotype with many counts. The rearrangement joins TRBV12-3 or TRBV12-4 to TRBJ2-1, with no clear D. V gave up 0 bases and J gave up 0 bases, with 6 bases separating them. This CDR3 is built from 15 residues. CDR3 protein: CASSLAHSSYNEQFF. In DNA form, the CDR3 reads TGTGCCAGCAGTTTAGCCCACAGCTCCTACAATGAGCAGTTCTTC.

This clonotype has a handful of counts. The J gene is TRBJ1-5, the V gene TRBV27; a possible D gene is TRBD1 (5 bases). Trimming shortened V by 7 bases and J by 0 bases, and 10 bases separated the two germline ends. From germline, CDR1 is MNHEY and CDR2 SMNVEV (reference sequence). This CDR3 is 14 amino acids long. CDR3 sequence (DNA): TGTGCCAGCAAGGGGCAGTCTAGCAATCAGCCCCAGCATTTT. Amino acid sequence: CASKGQSSNQPQHF.

This clonotype was observed a handful of times. The rearrangement links TRBV7-9 to TRBJ2-2, with 9 positions matching TRBD2. Germline lookup yields CDR1 SEHNR and CDR2 FQNEAQ (reference sequence). Trimming removed 6 bases from V and 6 bases from J; junction bases left unmatched: 11. The CDR3 is 16 residues long. CDR3 DNA sequence: TGTGCCAGCAGGGAAAGCCTAGCGGGGATCTCCGGGGAGCTGTTTTTT. The encoded protein is CASRESLAGISGELFF.

This clonotype was counted a few times. V usage is TRBV12-3 or TRBV12-4 and J usage is TRBJ1-4; TRBD1 matches at 7 bases. The CDR3 consists of 15 residues. V lost 5 bases, J lost 8 bases, and 11 bases stayed unmatched. The CDR3 loop is CASSIRTGVGEKLFF. The DNA for the CDR3 is TGTGCCAGCAGTATCCGGACAGGAGTAGGAGAAAAACTGTTTTTT.

The chain links TRBV11-2 to TRBJ2-7; D remains unclear. V was cut by 2 bases and J by 3 bases, with 14 bases left in between. The CDR3 loop spans 15 amino acids. Germline CDR1 and CDR2: SGHAT and FQNNGV. CDR3 nucleotide sequence: TGTGCCAGCAGCTTATCTACTCTCTCCTTCTACGAGCAGTACTTC. Its translation: CASSLSTLSFYEQYF.

The chain joins TRBV6-1 to TRBJ1-6, with a possible D match to TRBD1 (6 bases). The CDR3 consists of 13 residues. The V and J ends lost 8 bases and 9 bases respectively, with 14 bases between them. Germline V gene data show CDR1 as MNHNS and CDR2 as SASEGT. For the CDR3, the DNA is TGTGCCAGCTGTGGGGAGGACAGTTCACCCCTCCACTTT. Residues: CASCGEDSSPLHF.

This clonotype was recorded a few times. This chain joins TRBV6-1 and TRBJ1-3; no firm D call. CDR1 MNHNS and CDR2 SASEGT come from the germline V gene. V lost 7 bases and J 4 bases, leaving 17 bases between the germline ends. The CDR3 is 15 amino acids. The CDR3 spells CASIKRESRGNTIYF. The CDR3 bases are TGTGCCAGCATCAAAAGGGAGTCACGCGGAAACACCATATATTTT.

This clonotype was found a few times. The V and J genes are TRBV25-1 and TRBJ1-6; D not certain. Per germline, CDR1 MGHDK and CDR2 SYGVNS. There are 14 residues in the CDR3. Trimming took 1 base from V and 10 from J, leaving 11 bases between them. The CDR3 nucleotides read TGTGCCAGCAGTGAATTAAGGTCGGACTCACCCCTCCACTTT. The encoded protein is CASSELRSDSPLHF.